The 25 T cell receptor beta chains listed next were all sequenced from one sample in a study of Graves' ophthalmopathy and Graves' hyperthyroidism. The TCR beta CDR3 regions underwent amplification from RNA transcripts. HTBI primers were employed in first-round RT-PCR, then a second-round multiplex PCR followed. One entry per CDR3 protein results from TCRdb running MiXCR on the multiplex PCR reads. In the table there are about 1.1 million distinct CDR3 sequences, about 40% of which are singletons. Sequenced input: peripheral blood or thyroid tissue (not recorded which). These receptors were taken from an adult man with Graves' hyperthyroidism.

J is TRBJ1-2 and V is TRBV20-1; D might be TRBD1 (5 bases). V was trimmed by 2 bases and J by 5 bases, leaving 18 bases between them. In germline, CDR1 is DFQATT, CDR2 SNEGSKA (reference sequence). This CDR3 is 15 amino acids long. This CDR3 is CSARYIWGNPYGYTF. The CDR3 DNA reads TGCAGTGCTAGATATATCTGGGGGAATCCTTATGGCTACACCTTC.

The rearrangement links TRBV27 to TRBJ2-2, with unresolved D. The CDR3 loop spans 19 amino acids. V was pared by 2 bases and J by 1 base, with 20 bases between. Germline CDR1 reads MNHEY; CDR2 reads SMNVEV (reference sequence). Here the CDR3 reads CASSLGPGVEGENTGELFF. CDR3 in DNA: TGTGCCAGCAGTTTAGGTCCTGGGGTTGAAGGAGAGAACACCGGGGAGCTGTTTTTT.

This clonotype has ten or more counts. The J gene is TRBJ2-5, the V gene TRBV7-9, with 8 bases that match TRBD1. J was trimmed by 5 bases and V by 7 bases; bases with no gene match: 12. CDR1 is SEHNR, CDR2 FQNEAQ, per germline (reference sequence). The CDR3 runs to 15 residues. The CDR3 reads CASTGGGQGWETQYF. CDR3 nucleotide sequence: TGTGCCAGCACCGGGGGAGGACAGGGATGGGAGACCCAGTACTTC.

The V and J genes are TRBV28 and TRBJ2-7; TRBD2 matches 7 bases. CDR3 length equals 14 residues. With 2 bases clipped from V and 4 bases from J, the junction kept 5 bases outside the gene matches. Germline lookup yields CDR1 MDHEN and CDR2 SYDVKM. The CDR3 region has the DNA TGTGCCAGCAGTTTACGGCGGGAGAGGTACGAGCAGTACTTC. Translation: CASSLRRERYEQYF.

The V gene is TRBV6-6, the J gene TRBJ1-6; D is uncertain. Germline CDR1 reads MNHNY; CDR2 reads SVGAGI (reference sequence). The V end lost 6 bases, the J end lost 4 bases, and 13 bases lay between the germline ends. The CDR3 totals 15 residues. This CDR3 is CASSPIDPYNSPLHF. The CDR3 DNA reads TGTGCCAGCAGCCCCATCGACCCATATAATTCACCCCTCCACTTT.

This clonotype was observed a few times. This chain uses TRBV2 with TRBJ1-5, with D possibly TRBD1 on 5 matching bases. The germline V gene has CDR1 SNHLY and CDR2 FYNNEI. The CDR3 contains 13 residues. Trimming removed 3 bases at V and 7 bases at J, with 10 bases between. CDR3 coding DNA: TGTGCCAGCAGTGAGTCTCGGGGCCAGCCCCAGCATTTT. Its translation is CASSESRGQPQHF.

Only a few counts were recorded for this clonotype. The chain employs TRBV2 and TRBJ1-5; 8 positions match TRBD1. The CDR3 is made up of 15 amino acids. Trimming cost V 5 bases and J 4 bases; bases outside gene matches: 7. Germline loops: CDR1 SNHLY, CDR2 FYNNEI. The CDR3 is CASSKDRALNQPQHF. The CDR3 nucleotides are TGTGCCAGCAGTAAGGACAGGGCGTTGAATCAGCCCCAGCATTTT.

V gene TRBV29-1 combines with J gene TRBJ1-2; TRBD1 matches at 9 bases. From germline, CDR1 is SQVTM and CDR2 ANQGSEA. This CDR3 is 13 amino acids long. With V trimmed by 8 bases and J by 8 bases, 12 bases remained unmatched. The CDR3 sequence is CSLEGQGVGGYTF. DNA for the CDR3: TGCAGCTTGGAGGGACAGGGCGTGGGAGGCTACACCTTC.

This clonotype was recorded at least ten times. The genes are TRBV29-1 and TRBJ2-7; 7 bases are shared with TRBD1. Germline values: CDR1 SQVTM, CDR2 ANQGSEA. CDR3 length: 13 residues. After removal of 7 bases from V and 5 bases from J, the junction contained 11 bases not matched to a gene. The CDR3 sequence: CSASGTAFDEQYF. The CDR3 coding sequence is TGCAGCGCGTCCGGGACAGCGTTTGACGAGCAGTACTTC.

The chain joins TRBV4-2 to TRBJ2-7; D gene unclear. Germline loops: CDR1 LGHNA, CDR2 YNFKEQ. V dropped 6 bases and J dropped 4 bases, with 10 bases sitting between them. The CDR3 extends over 12 amino acids. For the CDR3, the DNA is TGTGCCAGCAGTTTTATCAGGTACGAGCAGTACTTC. Translated, it gives CASSFIRYEQYF.

V gene TRBV7-2 combines with J gene TRBJ2-2, with 8 nucleotides matching TRBD1. The V gene end was trimmed by 2 bases and the J gene end by 0 bases; junction bases not matched to a gene: 2. Germline CDR1 SGHTA, CDR2 FQGNSA. The CDR3 loop spans 16 amino acids. The CDR3: CASSLRQGPNTGELFF. Written as DNA, the CDR3 is TGTGCCAGCAGCTTACGACAGGGGCCGAACACCGGGGAGCTGTTTTTT. The complete variable domain, with remaining parts taken from reference TRBV7-2 and TRBJ2-2, reads GAGVSQSPSNKVTEKGKDVELRCDPISGHTALYWYRQSLGQGLEFLIYFQGNSAPDKSGLPSDRFSAERTGGSVSTLTIQRTQQEDSAVYLCASSLRQGPNTGELFFGEGSRLTVL.

Comment on this clonotype: A junction end diverges from the germline sequence, so it may reflect a read error. The J gene is TRBJ1-4, the V gene TRBV12-3 or TRBV12-4, with 10 bases matching TRBD1. The CDR3 contains 15 residues. This CDR3 reads CASSDRDRGDEKLFF. CDR3 sequence (DNA): TGCGCCAGCAGTGACCGGGACAGGGGAGACGAAAAACTGTTTTTT.

This clonotype occurred many times. The CDR3 is CASTFSGDRGDEQYF. CDR3 sequence (DNA): TGTGCCAGCACCTTCTCTGGGGACAGGGGTGACGAGCAGTACTTC. The chain joins TRBV7-9 to TRBJ2-7, with TRBD1 matching over 10 bases. The CDR3 is 15 residues long. CDR1 SEHNR and CDR2 FQNEAQ come from the germline V gene (reference sequence). V lost 7 bases and J lost 5; bases outside the gene matches: 11.

This clonotype was observed a handful of times. The chain is built from TRBV6-2 or TRBV6-3 and TRBJ1-5; 9 bases fit TRBD1. CDR1 MNHEY and CDR2 SVGEGT come from the germline V gene. V lost 0 bases to trimming and J lost 5 bases; unmatched junction nucleotides: 8. The CDR3 extends over 17 amino acids. The CDR3 nucleotides are TGTGCCAGCAGTTACTCGAGAGGATGGACAGGGGATCAGCCCCAGCATTTT. Protein sequence: CASSYSRGWTGDQPQHF.

This clonotype came up a few times. The CDR3 sequence is CASGSPSGDAAFF. As DNA, the CDR3 is TGTGCTAGTGGTTCCCCTTCTGGAGATGCAGCTTTCTTT. The rearrangement links TRBV12-5 to TRBJ1-1; D ambiguous. Trimming cost V 4 bases and J 10 bases, with 16 bases left between them. Germline-derived CDR1 and CDR2 are LGHNT and FRNRAP. The CDR3 has 13 residues.

The chain is built from TRBV19 and TRBJ1-5; perhaps TRBD1 as D (5 bases). V shed 6 bases and J shed 4 bases, with 10 bases lying between them. This CDR3 spans 13 amino acids. The V gene's germline CDR1 is LNHDA and CDR2 SQIVND (reference sequence). The CDR3 is CASSDSWNQPQHF. The CDR3 bases are TGTGCCAGTAGCGACAGCTGGAATCAGCCCCAGCATTTT.

In its sample, this clonotype was seen many times. The V gene is TRBV29-1, the J gene TRBJ1-1; D remains ambiguous. From germline, CDR1 is SQVTM and CDR2 ANQGSEA. The ends were cut back, 4 bases at V and 1 base at J, with 7 bases in the middle. The CDR3 is 12 residues long. CDR3 protein: CSVVTANTEAFF. CDR3 bases: TGCAGCGTTGTAACAGCGAACACTGAAGCTTTCTTT.

The rearrangement joins TRBV9 to TRBJ2-7; either TRBD1 or TRBD2 may fit D (5 bases each). V gave up 3 bases and J gave up 2 bases, with 12 bases separating them. Germline lookup yields CDR1 SGDLS and CDR2 YYNGEE. The CDR3 loop spans 14 amino acids. CDR3 nucleotide sequence: TGTGCCAGCAGCGCCGGACGGGGCCCCTACGAGCAGTACTTC. As protein: CASSAGRGPYEQYF. Supplemented by reference TRBV9 and TRBJ2-7, the full variable domain reads DSGVTQTPKHLITATGQRVTLRCSPRSGDLSVYWYQQSLDQGLQFLIQYYNGEERAKGNILERFSAQQFPDLHSELNLSSLELGDSALYFCASSAGRGPYEQYFGPGTRLTVT.

In this sample, this clonotype turned up many times. This chain links TRBV10-3 with TRBJ2-7; 9 nucleotides align to TRBD1. V shed 6 bases and J 4 bases; nucleotides not matched to a gene: 10. The germline V gene encodes CDR1 ENHRY and CDR2 SYGVKD. The CDR3 runs to 15 residues. In DNA form, the CDR3 reads TGTGCCATCAGGGATCCGGGACAGGGTGGTTACGAGCAGTACTTC. The encoded protein is CAIRDPGQGGYEQYF.

Notes on this clonotype: A read error may explain this, as a much larger clone is one base away. The chain links TRBV10-2 to TRBJ1-2, with 8 positions matching TRBD1. The CDR3 extends over 14 amino acids. Germline V gene data show CDR1 as WSHSY and CDR2 as SAAADI. CDR3 protein: CVSSPGQARYGYTF. CDR3 nucleotides: TGCGTCAGCAGCCCGGGACAGGCGAGATATGGCTACACCTTC.

This clonotype occurred many times. The chain joins TRBV19 to TRBJ1-2; 8 nucleotides match TRBD1. The CDR3 length is 16 residues. The V segment lost 5 bases and the J segment 0 bases; nucleotides outside the gene matches: 8. CDR1 LNHDA and CDR2 SQIVND come from the germline V gene (reference sequence). This chain's CDR3 is CASSFRGQGANYGYTF. The DNA for the CDR3 is TGTGCCAGTAGTTTCCGCGGACAGGGAGCTAACTATGGCTACACCTTC.

This clonotype was picked up many times. The rearrangement uses TRBV7-9 and TRBJ1-1; TRBD1 might be the D (6 bases). This CDR3 is 13 amino acids long. Germline-derived CDR1 and CDR2 are SEHNR and FQNEAQ (reference sequence). The V end was cut by 6 bases, the J end by 6 bases, with 14 bases between. The CDR3 protein is CASSPTGIPEAFF. The CDR3 DNA sequence: TGTGCCAGCAGTCCCACAGGGATACCTGAAGCTTTCTTT.

The rearrangement links TRBV2 to TRBJ1-6, with 9 bases that match TRBD1. Germline V gene data show CDR1 as SNHLY and CDR2 as FYNNEI. The CDR3 totals 13 residues. The junction had 4 bases not matched to a gene; V was cut back by 8 bases and J by 8 bases. This CDR3 reads CASGDRDYSPLHF. CDR3 nucleotide sequence: TGTGCCAGCGGGGACAGGGATTATTCACCCCTCCACTTT. The full variable domain, its missing parts supplied by reference TRBV2 and TRBJ1-6, is EPEVTQTPSHQVTQMGQEVILRCVPISNHLYFYWYRQILGQKVEFLVSFYNNEISEKSEIFDDQFSVERPDGSNFTLKIRSTKLEDSAMYFCASGDRDYSPLHFGNGTRLTVT.

This clonotype was found many times. The chain is built from TRBV9 and TRBJ2-5; 9 bases line up with TRBD2. J gave up 0 bases and V 0 bases, and 6 bases lay outside the gene matches. CDR3 size: 17 residues. Germline CDR1 reads SGDLS; CDR2 reads YYNGEE. This CDR3 is CASSVGVSGRYQETQYF. The CDR3 DNA follows: TGTGCCAGCAGCGTAGGGGTCAGCGGGAGGTACCAAGAGACCCAGTACTTC.

This clonotype was seen only a few times. This sequence joins TRBV7-9 and TRBJ2-2; no definite D call. From germline, CDR1 is SEHNR and CDR2 FQNEAQ (reference sequence). The V and J ends lost 5 bases and 7 bases respectively, with 8 bases between them. The CDR3 contains 12 residues. The CDR3 DNA reads TGTGCCAGCAGCGAATGGAACGGGGAGCTGTTTTTT. It translates to CASSEWNGELFF.